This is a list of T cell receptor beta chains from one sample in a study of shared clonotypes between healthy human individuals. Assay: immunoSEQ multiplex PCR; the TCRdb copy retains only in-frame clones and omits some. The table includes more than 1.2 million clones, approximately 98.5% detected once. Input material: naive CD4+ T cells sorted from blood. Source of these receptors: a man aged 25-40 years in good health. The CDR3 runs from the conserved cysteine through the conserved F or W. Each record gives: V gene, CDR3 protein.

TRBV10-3,CAITVGARGYGYTF
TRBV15,CATSREPEGQYNEQFF
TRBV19,CASSIGDPTEAFF
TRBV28,CASRQSVGYEKLFF
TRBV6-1,CASSVGSSGRVSDTQYF
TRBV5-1,CASSSGLVYEQYF
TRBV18,CASSPGGSAYEQYF
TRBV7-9,CASSLDSAGSGYTF
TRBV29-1,CSVQRTGVLGDEQFF
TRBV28,CASSFQGWEGYTF
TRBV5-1,CASSLSRGQNGYTF
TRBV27,CASSLQGLAGVGAYEQYF
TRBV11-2,CASSGLPPNEQFF
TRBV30,CAWNAGRRSYEQYF
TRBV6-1,CASSGPQERGF
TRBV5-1,CASSLGGMDEQFF